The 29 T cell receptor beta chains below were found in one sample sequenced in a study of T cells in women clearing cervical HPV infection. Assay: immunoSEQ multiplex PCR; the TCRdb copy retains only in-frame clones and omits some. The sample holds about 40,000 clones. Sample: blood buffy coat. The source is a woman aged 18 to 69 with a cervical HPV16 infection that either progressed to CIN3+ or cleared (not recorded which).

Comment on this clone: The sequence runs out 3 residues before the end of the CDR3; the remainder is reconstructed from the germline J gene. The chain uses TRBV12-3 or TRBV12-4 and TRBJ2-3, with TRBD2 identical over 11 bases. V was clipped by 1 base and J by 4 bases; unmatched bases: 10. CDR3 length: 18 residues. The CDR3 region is CASSLGGPGLAAPDTQYF. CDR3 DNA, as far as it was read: TGTGCCAGCAGTTTAGGGGGACCGGGACTAGCGGCCCCAGATACG.

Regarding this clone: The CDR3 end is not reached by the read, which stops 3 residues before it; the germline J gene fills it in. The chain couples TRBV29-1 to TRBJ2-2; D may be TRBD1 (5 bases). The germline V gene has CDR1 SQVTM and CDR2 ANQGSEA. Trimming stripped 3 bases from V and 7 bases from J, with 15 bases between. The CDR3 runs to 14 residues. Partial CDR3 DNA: TGCAGCGTTGAGCTAGGCAGGGCGAGCGGGGAG. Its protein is CSVELGRASGE. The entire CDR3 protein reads CSVELGRASGELFF.

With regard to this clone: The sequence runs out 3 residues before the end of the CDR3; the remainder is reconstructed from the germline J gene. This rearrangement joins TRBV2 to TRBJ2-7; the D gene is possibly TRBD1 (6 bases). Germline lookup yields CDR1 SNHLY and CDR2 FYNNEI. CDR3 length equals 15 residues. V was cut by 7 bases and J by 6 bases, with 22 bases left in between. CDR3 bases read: TGTGCCAGCATAGTATCCAACATGCCAGGGGTCGAG. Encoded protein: CASIVSNMPGVE. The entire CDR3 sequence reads CASIVSNMPGVEQYF.

The CDR3 loop is CSARSGGSPYEQYF. The sequenced CDR3 bases are TGCAGTGCTCGTAGCGGGGGGTCGCCCTACGAG. The chain employs TRBV20-1 and TRBJ2-7; 10 nucleotides line up with TRBD2. From the germline J gene comes the end of the CDR3, since the read stops 3 residues before it. The CDR3 has 14 amino acids. CDR1 DFQATT and CDR2 SNEGSKA come from the germline V gene (reference sequence). Unmatched junction bases numbered 6, after V lost 5 bases and J lost 2 bases.

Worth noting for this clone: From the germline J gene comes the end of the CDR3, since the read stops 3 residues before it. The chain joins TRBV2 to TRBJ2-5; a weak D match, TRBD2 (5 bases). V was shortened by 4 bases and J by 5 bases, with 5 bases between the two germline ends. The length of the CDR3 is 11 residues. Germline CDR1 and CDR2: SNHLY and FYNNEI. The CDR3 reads CASSGGETQYF. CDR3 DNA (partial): TGTGCCAGCAGTGGAGGGGAGACC.

The CDR3 here is CASSASGSGGYNEQFF. Partial CDR3 DNA: TGTGCCAGCAGCGCCTCGGGTAGCGGGGGCTACAATGAG. This sequence joins TRBV7-3 and TRBJ2-1; TRBD2 matches at 9 bases. The read halts 3 residues ahead of the CDR3 end, with the missing end drawn from the germline J gene. CDR3 length: 16 residues. Germline CDR1 SGHTA, CDR2 FQGTGA. Unmatched junction bases numbered 8, after V lost 5 bases and J lost 3 bases. Drawing the rest from reference TRBV7-3 and TRBJ2-1, the complete variable domain is GAGVSQTPSNKVTEKGKYVELRCDPISGHTALYWYRQSLGQGPEFLIYFQGTGAADDSGLPNDRFFAVRPEGSVSTLKIQRTERGDSAVYLCASSASGSGGYNEQFFGPGTRLTVL.

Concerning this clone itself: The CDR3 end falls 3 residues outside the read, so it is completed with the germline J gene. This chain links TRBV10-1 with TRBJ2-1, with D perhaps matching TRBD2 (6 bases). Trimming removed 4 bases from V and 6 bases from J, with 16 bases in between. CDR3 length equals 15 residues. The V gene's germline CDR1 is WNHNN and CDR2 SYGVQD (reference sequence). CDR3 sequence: CASSVEAGSLNEQFF. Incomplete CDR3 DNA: TGCGCCAGCAGTGTAGAAGCGGGTTCCCTCAATGAG.

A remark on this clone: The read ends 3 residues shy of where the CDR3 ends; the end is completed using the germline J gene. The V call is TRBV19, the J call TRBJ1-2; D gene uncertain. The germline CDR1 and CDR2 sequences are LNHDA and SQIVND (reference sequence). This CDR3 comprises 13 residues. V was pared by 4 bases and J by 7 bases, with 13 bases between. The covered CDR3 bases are TGTGCCAGTAGTACCCCGGGGTCACGTGGC. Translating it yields CASSTPGSRG. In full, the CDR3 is CASSTPGSRGYTF.

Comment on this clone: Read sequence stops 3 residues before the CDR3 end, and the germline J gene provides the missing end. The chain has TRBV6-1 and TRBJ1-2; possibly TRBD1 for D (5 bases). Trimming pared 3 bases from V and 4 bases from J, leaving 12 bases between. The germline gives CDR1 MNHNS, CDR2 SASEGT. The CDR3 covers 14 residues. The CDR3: CASSDRDSFYGYTF. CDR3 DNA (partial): TGTGCCAGCAGTGATCGAGACAGCTTCTATGGC.

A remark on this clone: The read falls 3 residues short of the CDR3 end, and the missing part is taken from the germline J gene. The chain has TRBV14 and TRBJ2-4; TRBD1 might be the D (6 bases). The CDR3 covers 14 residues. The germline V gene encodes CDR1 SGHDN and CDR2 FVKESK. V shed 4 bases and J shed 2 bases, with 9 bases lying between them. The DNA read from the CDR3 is TGTGCCAGCAGCCTACAGGGCTCCAAAAACATT. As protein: CASSLQGSKNI. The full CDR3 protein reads CASSLQGSKNIQYF. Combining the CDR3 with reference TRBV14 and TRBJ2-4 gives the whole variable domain EAGVTQFPSHSVIEKGQTVTLRCDPISGHDNLYWYRRVMGKEIKFLLHFVKESKQDESGMPNNRFLAERTGGTYSTLKVQPAELEDSGVYFCASSLQGSKNIQYFGAGTRLSVL.

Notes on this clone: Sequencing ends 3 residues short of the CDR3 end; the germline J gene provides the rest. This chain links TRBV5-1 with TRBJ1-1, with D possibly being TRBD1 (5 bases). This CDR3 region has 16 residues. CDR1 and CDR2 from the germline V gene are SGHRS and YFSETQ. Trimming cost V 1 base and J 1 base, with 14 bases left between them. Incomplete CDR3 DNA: TGCGCCAGCAGCTTGAGGCAGGGCAGACAGAACACTGAA. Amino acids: CASSLRQGRQNTE. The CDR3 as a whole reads CASSLRQGRQNTEAFF.

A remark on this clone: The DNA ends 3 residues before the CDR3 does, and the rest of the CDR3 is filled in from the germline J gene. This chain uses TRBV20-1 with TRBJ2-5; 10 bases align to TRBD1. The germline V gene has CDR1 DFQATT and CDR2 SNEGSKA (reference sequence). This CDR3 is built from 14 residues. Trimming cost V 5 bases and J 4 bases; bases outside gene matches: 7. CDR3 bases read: TGCAGTGCTGCCGGGGACAGGGGAATAGAGACC. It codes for CSAAGDRGIET. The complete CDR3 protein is CSAAGDRGIETQYF.

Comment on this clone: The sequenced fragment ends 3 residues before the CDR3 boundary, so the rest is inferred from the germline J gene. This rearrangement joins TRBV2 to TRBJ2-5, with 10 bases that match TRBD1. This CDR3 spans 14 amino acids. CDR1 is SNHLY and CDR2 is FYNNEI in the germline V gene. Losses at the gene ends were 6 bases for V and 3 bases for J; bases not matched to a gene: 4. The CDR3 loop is CASRGQGREETQYF. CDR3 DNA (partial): TGTGCCAGCAGGGGACAGGGGAGGGAAGAGACC.

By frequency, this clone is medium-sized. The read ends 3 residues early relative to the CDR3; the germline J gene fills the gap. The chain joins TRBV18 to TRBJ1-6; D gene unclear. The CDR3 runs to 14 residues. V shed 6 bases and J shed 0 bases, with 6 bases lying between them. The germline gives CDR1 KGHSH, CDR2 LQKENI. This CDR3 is CASSADSYNSPLHF. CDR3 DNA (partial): TGTGCCAGCTCTGCGGACTCCTATAATTCACCC.

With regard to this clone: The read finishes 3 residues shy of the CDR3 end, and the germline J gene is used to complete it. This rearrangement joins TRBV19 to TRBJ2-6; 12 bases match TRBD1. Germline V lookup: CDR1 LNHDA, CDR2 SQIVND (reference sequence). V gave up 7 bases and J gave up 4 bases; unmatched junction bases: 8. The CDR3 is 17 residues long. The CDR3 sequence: CASMPGQGARGANVLTF. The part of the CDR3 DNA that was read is TGTGCCAGTATGCCGGGACAGGGGGCAAGAGGGGCCAACGTC.

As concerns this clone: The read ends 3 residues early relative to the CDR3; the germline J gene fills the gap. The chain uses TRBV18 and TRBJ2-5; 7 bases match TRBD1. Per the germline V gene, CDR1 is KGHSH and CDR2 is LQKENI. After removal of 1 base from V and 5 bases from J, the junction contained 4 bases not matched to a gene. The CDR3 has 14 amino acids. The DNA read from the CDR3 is TGTGCCAGCTCACCACTGGACAGGTCGGAGACC. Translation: CASSPLDRSET. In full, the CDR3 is CASSPLDRSETQYF. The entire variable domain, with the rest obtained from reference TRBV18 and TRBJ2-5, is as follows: NAGVMQNPRHLVRRRGQEARLRCSPMKGHSHVYWYRQLPEEGLKFMVYLQKENIIDESGMPKERFSAEFPKEGPSILRIQQVVRGDSAAYFCASSPLDRSETQYFGPGTRLLVL.

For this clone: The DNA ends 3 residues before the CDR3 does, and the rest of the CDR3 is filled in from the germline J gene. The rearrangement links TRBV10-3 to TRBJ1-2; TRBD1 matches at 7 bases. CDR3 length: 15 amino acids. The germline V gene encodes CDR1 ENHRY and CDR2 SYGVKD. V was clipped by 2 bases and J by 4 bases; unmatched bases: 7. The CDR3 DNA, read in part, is TGTGCCATCAGTGAGATGAACAGGGGAGGCTATGGC. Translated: CAISEMNRGGYG. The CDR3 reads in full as CAISEMNRGGYGYTF.

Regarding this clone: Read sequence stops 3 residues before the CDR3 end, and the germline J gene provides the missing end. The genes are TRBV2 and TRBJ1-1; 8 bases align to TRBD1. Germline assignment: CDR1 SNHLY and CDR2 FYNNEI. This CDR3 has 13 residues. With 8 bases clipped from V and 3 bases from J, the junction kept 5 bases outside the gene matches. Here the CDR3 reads CASGEQGDTEAFF. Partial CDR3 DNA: TGTGCCAGCGGGGAACAGGGGGACACTGAA. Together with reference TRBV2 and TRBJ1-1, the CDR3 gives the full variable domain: EPEVTQTPSHQVTQMGQEVILRCVPISNHLYFYWYRQILGQKVEFLVSFYNNEISEKSEIFDDQFSVERPDGSNFTLKIRSTKLEDSAMYFCASGEQGDTEAFFGQGTRLTVV.

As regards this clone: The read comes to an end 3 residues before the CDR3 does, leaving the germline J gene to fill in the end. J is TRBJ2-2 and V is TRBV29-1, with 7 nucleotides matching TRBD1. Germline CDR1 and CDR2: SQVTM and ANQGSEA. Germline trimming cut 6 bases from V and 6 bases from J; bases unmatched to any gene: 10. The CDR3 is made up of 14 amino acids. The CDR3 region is CSVLQGTYPGELFF. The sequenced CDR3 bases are TGCAGCGTCTTACAGGGGACGTACCCCGGGGAG.

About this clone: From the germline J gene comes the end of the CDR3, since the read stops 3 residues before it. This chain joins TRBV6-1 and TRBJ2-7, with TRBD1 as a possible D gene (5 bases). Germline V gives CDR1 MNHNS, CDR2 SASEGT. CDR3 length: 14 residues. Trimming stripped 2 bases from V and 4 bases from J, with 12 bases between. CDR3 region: CASSENGAGYEQYF. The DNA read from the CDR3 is TGTGCCAGCAGTGAAAATGGGGCCGGATACGAG.

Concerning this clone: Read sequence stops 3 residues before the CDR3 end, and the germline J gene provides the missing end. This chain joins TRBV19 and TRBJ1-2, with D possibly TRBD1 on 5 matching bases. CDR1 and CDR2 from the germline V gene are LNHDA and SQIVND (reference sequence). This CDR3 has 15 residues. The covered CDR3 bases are TGTGCCAGTAGTATTGGCTTGGCAGGGAAGGAAGGC. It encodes CASSIGLAGKEG. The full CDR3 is CASSIGLAGKEGYTF.

CDR3 region: CASSPDSGNIQYF. CDR3 bases read: TGTGCCAGCAGCCCCGACTCGGGAAACATT. The chain has TRBV7-6 and TRBJ2-4; unclear D gene. The read finishes 3 residues shy of the CDR3 end, and the germline J gene is used to complete it. This CDR3 region has 13 residues. CDR1 SGHVS and CDR2 FNYEAQ come from the germline V gene. Trimming removed 5 bases at V and 6 bases at J, with 11 bases between.

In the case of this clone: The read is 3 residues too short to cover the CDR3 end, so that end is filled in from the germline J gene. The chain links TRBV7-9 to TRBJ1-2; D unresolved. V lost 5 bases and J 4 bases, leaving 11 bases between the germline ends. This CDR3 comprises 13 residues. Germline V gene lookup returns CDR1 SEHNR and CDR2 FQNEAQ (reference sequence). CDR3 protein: CASSPTDFYGYTF. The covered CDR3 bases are TGTGCCAGCAGCCCTACAGATTTCTATGGC.

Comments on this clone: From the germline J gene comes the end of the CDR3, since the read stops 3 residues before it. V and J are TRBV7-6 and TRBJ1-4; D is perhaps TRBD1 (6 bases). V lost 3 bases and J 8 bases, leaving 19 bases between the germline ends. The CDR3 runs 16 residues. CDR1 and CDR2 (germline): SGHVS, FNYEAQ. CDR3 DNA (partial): TGTGCCAGCAGCTTGATCCCCGTCCGCGACAGGGAAAAA. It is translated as CASSLIPVRDREK. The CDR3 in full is CASSLIPVRDREKLFF.

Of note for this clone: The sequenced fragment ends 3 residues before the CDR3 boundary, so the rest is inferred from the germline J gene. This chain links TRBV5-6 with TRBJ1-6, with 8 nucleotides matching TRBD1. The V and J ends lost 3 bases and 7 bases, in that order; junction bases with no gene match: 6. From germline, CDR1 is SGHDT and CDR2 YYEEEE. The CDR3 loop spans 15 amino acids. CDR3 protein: CASSWQGAGNSPLHF. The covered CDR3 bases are TGTGCCAGCAGCTGGCAGGGGGCCGGGAATTCACCC.

CDR3 DNA, as far as it was read: TGTGCCAGCAGCCAACTGGTTGCGGGATATGGC. It yields the protein CASSQLVAGYG. The CDR3 in its entirety is CASSQLVAGYGYTF. The genes are TRBV14 and TRBJ1-2; D uncertain. The DNA ends 3 residues before the CDR3 does, and the rest of the CDR3 is filled in from the germline J gene. V dropped 2 bases and J dropped 5 bases, with 12 bases sitting between them. The CDR3 totals 14 residues. Germline lookup yields CDR1 SGHDN and CDR2 FVKESK. Combining the CDR3 with reference TRBV14 and TRBJ1-2 gives the whole variable domain EAGVTQFPSHSVIEKGQTVTLRCDPISGHDNLYWYRRVMGKEIKFLLHFVKESKQDESGMPNNRFLAERTGGTYSTLKVQPAELEDSGVYFCASSQLVAGYGYTFGSGTRLTVV.

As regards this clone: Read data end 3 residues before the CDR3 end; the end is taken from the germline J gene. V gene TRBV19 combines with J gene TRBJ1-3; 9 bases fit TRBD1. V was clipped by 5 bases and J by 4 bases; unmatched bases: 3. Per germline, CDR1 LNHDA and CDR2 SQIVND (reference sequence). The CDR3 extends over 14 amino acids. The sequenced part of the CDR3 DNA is TGTGCCAGTAGTCCCGGGACAGGGGGAAACACC. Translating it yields CASSPGTGGNT. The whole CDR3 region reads CASSPGTGGNTIYF.

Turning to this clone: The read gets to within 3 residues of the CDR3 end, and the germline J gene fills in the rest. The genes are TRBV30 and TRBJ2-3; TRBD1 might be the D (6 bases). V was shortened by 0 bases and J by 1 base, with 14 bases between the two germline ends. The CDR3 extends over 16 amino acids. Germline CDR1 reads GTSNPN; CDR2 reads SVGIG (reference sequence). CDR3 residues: CAWSVGTLGGTDTQYF. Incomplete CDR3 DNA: TGTGCCTGGAGTGTAGGGACACTAGGCGGCACAGATACG.

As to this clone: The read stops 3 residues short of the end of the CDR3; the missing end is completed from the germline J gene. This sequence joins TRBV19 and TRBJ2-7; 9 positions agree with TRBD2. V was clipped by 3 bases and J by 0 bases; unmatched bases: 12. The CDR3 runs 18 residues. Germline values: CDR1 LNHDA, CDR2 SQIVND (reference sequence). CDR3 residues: CASSIQLAGLLSSYEQYF. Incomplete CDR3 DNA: TGTGCCAGTAGTATTCAGCTAGCGGGGCTATTAAGCTCCTACGAG.